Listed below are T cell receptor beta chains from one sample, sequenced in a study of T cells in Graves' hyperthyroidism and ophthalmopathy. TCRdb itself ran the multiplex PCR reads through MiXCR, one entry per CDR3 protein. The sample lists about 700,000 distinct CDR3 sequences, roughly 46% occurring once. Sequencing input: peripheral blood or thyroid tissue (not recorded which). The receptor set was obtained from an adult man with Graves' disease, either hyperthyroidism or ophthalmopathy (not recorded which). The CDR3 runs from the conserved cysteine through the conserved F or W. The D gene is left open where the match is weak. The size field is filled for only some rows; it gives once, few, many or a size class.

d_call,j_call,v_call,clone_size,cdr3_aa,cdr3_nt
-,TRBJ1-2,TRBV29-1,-,CSFGPGPYGYTF,TGCAGCTTCGGTCCAGGGCCCTATGGCTACACCTTC
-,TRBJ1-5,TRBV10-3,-,CAISADTNQPQHF,TGTGCCATCAGCGCGGACACGAATCAGCCCCAGCATTTT
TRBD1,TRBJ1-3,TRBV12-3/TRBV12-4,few,CASSGRDRSGNTIYF,TGTGCCAGCAGCGGCCGGGACAGGTCTGGAAACACCATATATTTT
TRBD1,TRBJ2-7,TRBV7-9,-,CASSQTGRSGEQYF,TGTGCCAGCAGCCAGACAGGGCGGTCTGGCGAGCAGTACTTC
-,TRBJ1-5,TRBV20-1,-,CSARSRGSNQPQHF,TGCAGTGCTAGAAGTAGGGGGAGCAATCAGCCCCAGCATTTT
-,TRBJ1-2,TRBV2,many,CASSEGQAGYGYTF,TGTGCCAGCAGTGAAGGCCAGGCAGGGTATGGCTACACCTTC
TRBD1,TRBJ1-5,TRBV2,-,CASRDQGDNQPQHF,TGTGCCAGCAGAGACCAGGGGGACAATCAGCCCCAGCATTTT
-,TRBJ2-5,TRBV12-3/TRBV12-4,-,CASSFSRDREETQYF,TGTGCCAGCAGTTTCTCGCGGGACAGAGAAGAGACCCAGTACTTC
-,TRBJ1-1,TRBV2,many,CASSPKVTEAFF,TGTGCCAGCAGTCCGAAGGTCACTGAAGCTTTCTTT
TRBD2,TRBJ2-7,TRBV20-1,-,CSAREERGGSYEQYF,TGCAGTGCTAGGGAGGAGCGGGGAGGCTCCTACGAGCAGTACTTC
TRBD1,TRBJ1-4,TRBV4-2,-,CASSQETGREEKLFF,TGTGCCAGCAGCCAAGAGACAGGGAGGGAGGAAAAACTGTTTTTT
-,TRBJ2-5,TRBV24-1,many,CATSPQGMGQETQYF,TGTGCCACCAGTCCCCAGGGTATGGGCCAAGAGACCCAGTACTTC
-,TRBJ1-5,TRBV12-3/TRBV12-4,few,CASSLGSHQPQHF,TGTGCCAGCAGTTTAGGTAGCCATCAGCCCCAGCATTTT
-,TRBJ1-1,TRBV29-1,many,CSGFDRNTEAFF,TGCAGCGGGTTCGACAGGAACACTGAAGCTTTCTTT